This T cell receptor beta chain was sequenced during a study of blood T cell repertoires in COVID-19. For the study at large: From the United States, Italy and Spain came samples of acute and convalescent COVID-19. From T cells, B-cell-depleted T cells, or PBMCs came the material, which was cDNA or gDNA.

In the authors' workflow: Amplified reference gene primers provided the basis for estimating nucleated cell counts. Data came from immunoSEQ multiplex PCR; TCRdb stores just in-frame clones and leaves some out. The V and J calls and clone size are taken from that table; D and trimming were inferred from the DNA. Of approximately 480,000 clones listed, about 91% were seen once; the top ten hold over 0.7%. It was during active infection that Seattle patients were enrolled and then longitudinally followed. Germline CDR1 reads MNHEY; CDR2 reads SVGEGT. Trimming took off 0 bases at V and 11 bases at J, with 19 bases between the two ends. This CDR3 contains 15 residues.

This clonotype was obtained from a man between 18 and 35 years old with COVID-19, enrolled during active disease. The chain couples TRBV6-2 or TRBV6-3 to TRBJ1-1; D gene uncertain. The sample comprised peripheral blood. CDR3 bases: TGTGCCAGCAGTTACTCAGAGGACTCAAGCCGGATCGCTTTCTTT. Residues: CASSYSEDSSRIAFF.